These T cell receptor beta chains were read from a single sample in a study of T cells in Graves' hyperthyroidism and ophthalmopathy. TCRdb reprocessed the multiplex PCR reads with MiXCR, giving one entry per CDR3 protein. The sample consists of hundreds of thousands of distinct CDR3 sequences, over 13% of them appearing once. The material sequenced was blood. The receptor set was obtained from a man aged 50 or older with Graves' ophthalmopathy. The CDR3 runs from the conserved cysteine through the conserved F or W. The order of the fields is V gene, clone size, D gene, J gene, CDR3 DNA, CDR3 protein. A D gene is named only where the DNA matches it firmly. A clone size is listed for some rows: how often the clone was seen (once, few, many), or a class if it is expanded.

TRBV5-1	many	-	TRBJ1-1	TGCGCCAGCAGCCCCCCACATATGAACACTGAAGCTTTCTTT	CASSPPHMNTEAFF
TRBV14	-	TRBD1	TRBJ1-1	TGTGCCAGCAGCCGGGTATTTACAGGGGTTGAAGCTTTCTTT	CASSRVFTGVEAFF
TRBV27	-	-	TRBJ2-5	TGTGCCAGCAGTCCCCGGGTTGGGGAGACCCAGTACTTC	CASSPRVGETQYF
TRBV2	-	TRBD2	TRBJ2-1	TGTGCCAGCAGTGTCCTAGCGGGAGGGCCCTCCAATGAGCAGTTCTTC	CASSVLAGGPSNEQFF
TRBV19	-	-	TRBJ1-1	TGTGCCACTCGAAACTTCAGACGAAGTACTGAAGCTTTCTTT	CATRNFRRSTEAFF
TRBV11-2	many	-	TRBJ2-7	TGTGCCAGCAGCTTAGATAGGGACACTCCCACCCGGGAGCAGTACTTC	CASSLDRDTPTREQYF
TRBV19	few	-	TRBJ1-1	TGTGCCAGTAGTATGGCGGGGATGGTAAAAAACACTGAAGCTTTCTTT	CASSMAGMVKNTEAFF
TRBV5-1	-	-	TRBJ2-7	TGCGCCAGCAGCTTGGAGGACCTTAACTACGACGGGCAGTACTTC	CASSLEDLNYDGQYF
TRBV28	-	-	TRBJ1-1	TGTGCCAGCAGTACCCGAGGCGGCGGCAAGACTGAAGCTTTCTTT	CASSTRGGGKTEAFF
TRBV18	many	-	TRBJ2-1	TGTGCCAGCTCGTTCGGGGTCTCGGAGAGGGAGCAGTTCTTC	CASSFGVSEREQFF
TRBV30	few	-	TRBJ2-3	TGTGCCTGGAGTGACCCCCCAGGGCCTAGCACAGATACGCAGTATTTT	CAWSDPPGPSTDTQYF
TRBV19	few	-	TRBJ1-4	TGTGCCAGTAGTCTCGACATTGCAACTAATGAAAAACTGTTTTTT	CASSLDIATNEKLFF
TRBV20-1	many	TRBD2	TRBJ2-2	TGCAGTTCCCAGCGGGAGCTTGGCACCGGGGAGCTGTTTTTT	CSSQRELGTGELFF
TRBV6-1	-	-	TRBJ1-6	TGTGCCAGCAGTCAAGGGGCAGCGTATAGCCTCCACTTT	CASSQGAAYSLHF
TRBV7-8	many	TRBD1	TRBJ2-2	TGTGCCAGCAGCTTAGCGTTAGTGGGACAGGGGGTCCCCGGGGAGCTGTTTTTT	CASSLALVGQGVPGELFF
TRBV7-9	many	TRBD1	TRBJ2-7	TGTGCCAGCAGCCAGGGACAGGGCTCCTACGAGCAGTACTTC	CASSQGQGSYEQYF
TRBV5-1	many	TRBD2	TRBJ2-7	TGCGCCAGCAGGTCCGGGACTAGCGGTTTATACGAGCAGTACTTC	CASRSGTSGLYEQYF
TRBV12-3/TRBV12-4	many	TRBD1	TRBJ2-2	TGTGCCAGCAGTTTATGGCAGGGGGCGAACACCGGGGAGCTGTTTTTT	CASSLWQGANTGELFF
TRBV4-1	-	-	TRBJ1-5	TGCGCCAGCAGGGGGGGGGCGACTGGCAATCAGCCCCAGCATTTT	CASRGGATGNQPQHF
TRBV12-3/TRBV12-4	many	-	TRBJ1-3	TGTGCCAGCAGTTCCCCCCTGACAGCCGCTGGAAACACCATATATTTT	CASSSPLTAAGNTIYF
TRBV6-1	many	TRBD2	TRBJ2-3	TGTGCCAGCACCGGACTAGCGGGAGCTGGAGATACGCAGTATTTT	CASTGLAGAGDTQYF
TRBV25-1	-	TRBD2	TRBJ2-1	TGTGCCAGCAACTCAGGGAGGGGTGCTAGGTTCTTC	CASNSGRGARFF
TRBV4-2	few	-	TRBJ1-5	TGTGCCAGCAGCCAAGAAGCGGAGGGACAGCCCCAGCATTTT	CASSQEAEGQPQHF